Sequencing of this T cell receptor beta chain was carried out in a study of cytomegalovirus exposure and HLA in healthy donors (dated by TCRdb to about 2017). Regarding the study in general: An earlier analysis of a few hundred of the donors reported about 300 Gb of sequence data and 90 million to 120 million unique TCR beta sequences obtained from around 180 million T cells. Alongside the repertoire data, information on donor age, sex, ethnicity and CMV serostatus was compiled. Several DR-DQ haplotypes were treated as single units for association and clustering because of strong linkage in the cohort. Typing coverage varied by locus: roughly 620-630 donors for A, B, C, DRB1 and DQB1; roughly 510 for DQA1; approximately 610 for DPA1; some 470 for DPB1. A later genetic analysis took genome-wide SNP genotypes for about 55% of the 666 donors and used that subset as a discovery cohort. Among roughly 370 genotyped donors of the cohort, an average of 235,054 unique TCR beta nucleotide sequences were sequenced per donor, 15% to 20% of them non-productive. Among the roughly 400 genotyped donors, about 85% belonged to the genetic ancestry cluster associated with self-reported Caucasian donors. The study combined high-throughput TCR immunosequencing, statistical association of individual TCRs with disease status, and machine learning to predict cytomegalovirus infection status. To study patterns of TCR occurrence, a later analysis re-analyzed previously published TCR beta repertoires from 600 to 750 donors and added high-resolution HLA genotyping. Every repertoire in the discovery cohort had been generated on one and the same sequencing platform. Rather than drawing on any new phenotypic data, the later analysis identified candidate immune exposures from TCR beta sequences and the way those sequences occurred across donors. The T cell repertoires of 666 subjects were profiled by immunosequencing and related to cytomegalovirus serostatus. The aim of the study was to test whether cataloging public T cell receptors could identify signatures of past pathogen exposure. HLA typing covered class I and class II loci at four-digit resolution. An earlier analysis of several hundred of the donors applied high-throughput TCR beta sequencing to assess whether each TCR beta V gene segment acted as functional or pseudogenic. A separate validation cohort of 90 to 150 different subjects was used in addition to the roughly 620-subject first cohort. An early release covering approximately 600 HLA-typed donors comprised about 300 gigabases of sequencing data and roughly 86 million unique TCR sequences. What the work shows at the level of the full study, not this receptor alone: Compared with the 666-donor mean, donors in an Asian-associated ancestry cluster had fewer N-insertions in productive TCRs, according to a later genetic analysis. Because HLA typing was missing for some donors at each locus, association tests included only the typed subset. In a later analysis, HLA-associated TCR beta chains showed more clonal expansion and lower generation probabilities than non-associated chains that were equally common. In an earlier analysis of around 600 of the donors, most TCR beta V segments were observed in productive rearrangements about 87% or about 30% of the time, broadly matching IMGT annotations. Because the 87-base-pair reads could not distinguish some IMGT-functional V segments, including TRBV6-2 and TRBV6-3, those segments were excluded. The sequencing pipeline was judged likely to have produced a cluster of highly shared sequence variants as a technical artifact. When HLA alleles, especially DR and DQ, strongly co-occurred, attributing TCR associations to individual alleles was difficult. According to a later analysis, parvovirus B19, influenza, CMV and Epstein-Barr virus appeared linked to several top co-occurrence clusters. Because counts were too low, fewer than 20 rarely observed V segments, including chromosome 9 orphons, were excluded from the earlier analysis of 587 of the donors. Correlated functional status among segregating V segments might reflect linkage disequilibrium, but an unknown experimental factor could not be ruled out. Presence/absence analyses assumed roughly uniform sequencing depth across donors, an assumption that may not hold. Only TCR beta chains were sequenced in this cohort, and the absence of alpha or paired-chain data limited detectable features. A later analysis found that TCR association rates varied across HLA loci, with DRB1 alleles showing the most associated TCRs and HLA-C alleles the fewest. Immune exposure information for the cohort was limited to CMV serostatus. The study gave a list of some 150 TCR beta chains associated with cytomegalovirus. A later analysis associated about 17,000 TCR beta sequences with specific HLA alleles at a false discovery rate of 0.05. The classifier was reported to diagnose cytomegalovirus status with high specificity and sensitivity in both the original and validation cohorts. A few of the identified cytomegalovirus-associated TCR beta chains were confirmed in vitro to be specific for cytomegalovirus antigens. A further reported finding was that TCR beta sequences accurately predicted the HLA-A and HLA-B alleles for most subjects in the first cohort. The authors suggested that the approach could potentially be extended to other disease states and immunological phenotypes. In a later analysis, most CMV-associated TCR beta chains were found to appear HLA-restricted, with HLA associations seemingly driven largely by CMV exposure. Most TCR sequences were seen in very few donors, while some public TCRs were found in many individuals. An association between a missense DCLRE1C variant and V-gene and J-gene trimming of TCR beta chains was found in a later genetic analysis and replicated in an independent cohort.

Comment on this clone: Its recognized antigen is unknown. No much larger clone exists at a distance of one base, and base qualities are not known.

The CDR3 holds 18 amino acids from the cysteine to the phenylalanine. The DNA shown is the 54-base CDR3, in frame from base 1. CDR1 SGHAT and CDR2 FQNNGV are derived from the germline V gene. The germline V and J ends show losses of 1 base and 4 bases respectively, and no gene match explains 12 bases of the junction. The library was obtained by the immunoSEQ multiplex PCR assay. The multiplex PCR relied on a mix of 60 forward primers for TCR Vbeta segments and 13 reverse primers for TCR Jbeta segments. A multiplex PCR assay on genomic DNA amplified the CDR3 region of rearranged TCR beta genes. On the Illumina HiSeq System, the amplified TCR beta libraries were sequenced as 87-base-pair reads. The authors processed their data as follows. A later analysis tallied tens of millions of unique TCR beta chains across the 610 or so repertoires, and roughly 11 million of those chains were shared by two or more donors. Raw reads were error-corrected and collapsed into unique sequences with a nearest-neighbor algorithm that merged closely related sequences to remove PCR and sequencing errors. CDR3 sequences were aligned to IMGT reference sequences to assign V, D and J gene segments. Each retained sequence needed at least a six-nucleotide match to both a V gene segment and a J gene segment. A rearrangement was called productive if the CDR3 had no stop codons and remained in frame with V and J, and every other rearrangement was called non-productive. Following IMGT convention, CDR3 was defined as the stretch from the second conserved V-encoded cysteine up to the conserved J-encoded phenylalanine. The earlier analysis of about 500 of the donors excluded sequences that lacked an unambiguous match to a single V gene segment. An earlier analysis of a few hundred of the donors classified V segments as functional when productive rearrangements were above 56.7% and as segregating when the standard deviation between donors was above 5%. To diagnose cytomegalovirus status from the catalog of TCR beta chain sequences, a statistical classification framework was built. V and J gene assignment, in a later analysis, came from comparing TCR nucleotide sequences with IMGT/GENE-DB human TR gene sequences. A later analysis assigned CDR3 sequences and most-parsimonious VDJ recombination scenarios with the TCRdist pipeline. In a later analysis, each TCR beta chain was defined by its CDR3 amino acid sequence together with its V-gene family, and reads without a unique V-gene family were excluded. In a later analysis, approximately 640 highly shared, low-generation-probability nucleotide sequences were removed to address suspected cross-contamination and a sequencing artifact. A later analysis calculated a clonal expansion index for each public chain from normalized within-repertoire ranks of inferred template counts. A later analysis computed generation probabilities with a VDJ recombination model fitted to out-of-frame rearrangements, and checked the results against IGoR. In a later analysis, TCR-TCR, TCR-HLA and TCR-CMV co-occurrence was scored with hypergeometric tests, and a repertoire-size bias correction was applied to TCR pairs. A later analysis estimated false discovery rates by permuting HLA or CMV assignments 20 times. A later analysis grouped co-occurring TCRs with DBSCAN, adding TCRdist sequence similarity when clustering within HLA-allele-positive subsets. Co-occurrence clustering excluded repertoires with fewer than 30,000 or more than 120,000 public chains, plus five with anomalous nucleotide sharing. Imported from immuneACCESS, the table was reduced by TCRdb to in-frame sequences with V and J called. These copies leave out some clones; in studies compared against another copy, an unresolved V gene accounts for under half, and the cause of the remainder is not known. Clone size and the V and J calls come from that table; the DNA yielded D and trimming. Within this sample are some 80,000 clones, with about four fifths of them counted one time only. Roughly 1.5% of the sample is held by the ten biggest clonotypes.

The cohort consisted of 600 or so healthy bone marrow donors. Cohort members were all nominally healthy when sampled, although unrecorded immune exposures were likely present. The donor tested CMV seronegative, placing the donor among the 300 to 400 seronegative members of the cohort. A peripheral blood sample was provided by each donor, and peripheral blood mononuclear cells were used for TCR beta sequencing. Genomic DNA was extracted from the blood cell samples with the Qiagen DNeasy Blood Extraction Kit. The clonotype comes from a man between 40 and 49 years old in good health and CMV-seronegative. The sample consisted of PBMCs. The chain links TRBV11-2 with TRBJ1-1; the junction holds 10 bases that match TRBD1. The CDR3 protein: CASSLVGGTGEEGTEAFF. The DNA sequence is given as TGTGCCAGCAGCTTAGTAGGGGGGACAGGGGAGGAGGGCACTGAAGCTTTCTTT.